This T cell receptor beta chain was obtained from a study of T-cell reconstitution after alpha-beta-depleted transplantation in children. This CDR3 contains 16 residues. Per the germline V gene, CDR1 is SGHAT and CDR2 is FQNNGV. Trimming took off 1 base at V and 1 base at J, with 12 bases between the two ends. This clonotype came up a few times. The TCRbeta library incorporated unique molecular identifiers. TCRdb analysed the PCR reads with MiXCR anew, one entry per CDR3 protein. The table records roughly 670,000 distinct CDR3 sequences, about an eighth of them present only once. This clonotype was sampled from a girl aged 2-10 years with congenital amegakaryocytic thrombocytopenia, due to receive a stem cell transplant. The chain couples TRBV11-2 to TRBJ2-3; either TRBD1 or TRBD2 may fit D (5 bases each). Here the sequenced sample was PBMCs, taken before TCRalphabeta/CD19-depleted stem cell transplant. CDR3 region: CASSLVGDVRTDTQYF. The CDR3 DNA follows: TGTGCCAGCAGCTTAGTGGGGGATGTACGCACAGATACGCAGTATTTT.